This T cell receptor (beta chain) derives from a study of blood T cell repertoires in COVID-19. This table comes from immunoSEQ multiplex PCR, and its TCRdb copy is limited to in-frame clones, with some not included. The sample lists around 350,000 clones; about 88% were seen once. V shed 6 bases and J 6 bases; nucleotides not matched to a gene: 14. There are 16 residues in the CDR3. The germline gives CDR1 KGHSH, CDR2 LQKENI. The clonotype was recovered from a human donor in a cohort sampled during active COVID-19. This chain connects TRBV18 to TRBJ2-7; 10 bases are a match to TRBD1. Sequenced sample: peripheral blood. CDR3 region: CASSLWSGTGAFEQYF. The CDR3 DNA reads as TGTGCCAGCTCTCTCTGGTCCGGGACAGGGGCTTTCGAGCAGTACTTC.